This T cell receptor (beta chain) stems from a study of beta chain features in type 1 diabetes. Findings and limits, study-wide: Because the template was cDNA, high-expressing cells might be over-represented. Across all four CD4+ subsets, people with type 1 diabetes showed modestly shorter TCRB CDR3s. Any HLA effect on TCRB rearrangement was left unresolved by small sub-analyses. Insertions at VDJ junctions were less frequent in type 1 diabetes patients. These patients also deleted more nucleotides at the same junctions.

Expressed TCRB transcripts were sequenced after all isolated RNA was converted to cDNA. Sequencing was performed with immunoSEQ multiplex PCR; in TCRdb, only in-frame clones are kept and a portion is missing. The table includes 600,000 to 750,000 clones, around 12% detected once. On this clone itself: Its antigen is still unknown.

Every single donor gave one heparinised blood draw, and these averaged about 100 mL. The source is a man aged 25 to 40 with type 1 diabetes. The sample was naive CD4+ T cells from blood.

CDR3 coding DNA: TGTGCCAGCAGCCCCGTACGGACTAGCGGTCCCGGGGAGCTGTTTTTT. This sequence encodes CASSPVRTSGPGELFF. The chain has TRBV7-9 and TRBJ2-2; 10 bases are shared with TRBD2. In germline, CDR1 is SEHNR, CDR2 FQNEAQ (reference sequence). The ends lost 5 bases at V and 6 bases at J; junction bases unmatched: 9. This CDR3 has 16 amino acids.